Below, one TCR beta chain is given with its context. Its target is not known. This entry comes from a study of T cell responses to AZD1222 COVID-19 vaccine. Findings and limits, study-wide: In a largely white British group with more females than males, clonal diversity was possibly underestimated. Without day 14 samples, only post-peak T cell repertoires were studied. Regions 160-218 and 743-854 dominated among vaccine-associated CD4 TCRs spanning spike.

Sequenced by immunoSEQ multiplex PCR; TCRdb stores in-frame clones only, minus some. The top ten hold 3.5% to 4% of the sample, which has 85,000 to 100,000 clones, approximately 91% seen once. Per the germline V gene, CDR1 is MGHRA and CDR2 is YSYEKL. V lost 2 bases to trimming and J lost 4 bases; unmatched junction nucleotides: 4. The CDR3 contains 14 residues. The source material was peripheral blood, sampled on day 0 of AZD1222 vaccination. The chain links TRBV4-1 to TRBJ1-1; 7 nucleotides line up with TRBD1. The receptor was derived from an adult in good health. The CDR3 loop reads CASSQRDSGTEAFF. As DNA, the CDR3 is TGCGCCAGCAGCCAAAGGGACAGCGGCACTGAAGCTTTCTTT.